This TCR beta chain was recovered during a study of identical twins. General study results and limits: The more abundant beta clonotypes in cord blood had fewer insertions, and memory repertoires did not show this.

CDR3 length: 13 amino acids. CDR1 is ENHRY, CDR2 SYGVKD, per germline. The junction had 6 bases not matched to a gene; V was cut back by 8 bases and J by 7 bases. TCRdb itself ran the 5' RACE reads through MiXCR, one entry per CDR3 protein. The data contain a few hundred thousand distinct CDR3 sequences, 20% to 25% of them singletons. Points on this clonotype: Antigen specificity is unknown.

The same data also went into a second study, on T cells expressing NK-cell markers.

This TCR was sampled from a woman aged 18-29 years in good health. Source material: CD4+ T cells sorted from blood. This chain connects TRBV10-3 to TRBJ2-1, with TRBD1 matching 9 bases. CDR3 region: CAIRDRDVNEQFF. The CDR3 DNA sequence: TGTGCCATCCGGGACAGGGATGTTAATGAGCAGTTCTTC.